This T cell receptor (beta chain) was recovered during a study of tissue T cells after allogeneic stem cell transplantation. Time point specified: mouse harvest day 14 after allogeneic transplant. Tail vein injection delivered 10^7 T-cell-depleted bone marrow cells and 10^6 splenic CD5+ T cells. Mice had MHC-mismatched B6 into BALB/c GVHD, sampled day 7 or 14. Overall study results and limits: In patients and mice, blood and spleen missed much of tissue repertoire. Which tissue TCRs were alloreactive or antigen-specific was not determined. Some clones might be persisting host cells.

On this clone: Its antigen is unknown. Germline and genes here are mouse.

TCRbeta CDR3 was sequenced at survey depth with template counts. The assay was immunoSEQ multiplex PCR, and TCRdb's table has in-frame clones only and misses some. Of around 6,000 clones listed, under 60% are singletons. The sequencing input was gut tissue. This receptor was identified in a female BALB/c mouse given C57BL/6 T cells with graft-versus-host disease after an allogeneic hematopoietic cell transplant.

CDR3 bases read: TGTGCCAGCAGTTTGGGACAGAACCAAGACACCCAGTAC. Translating gives CASSLGQNQDTQY. The entire CDR3 protein reads CASSLGQNQDTQYF. This chain joins TRBV26 and TRBJ2-5; TRBD1 aligns across 7 bases. The read gets to within 1 residue of the CDR3 end, and the germline J gene fills in the rest. Per germline, CDR1 KGHPV and CDR2 FQNQEV (reference sequence). This CDR3 spans 14 amino acids. V dropped 5 bases and J dropped 0; count of bases not matched to a gene: 2.